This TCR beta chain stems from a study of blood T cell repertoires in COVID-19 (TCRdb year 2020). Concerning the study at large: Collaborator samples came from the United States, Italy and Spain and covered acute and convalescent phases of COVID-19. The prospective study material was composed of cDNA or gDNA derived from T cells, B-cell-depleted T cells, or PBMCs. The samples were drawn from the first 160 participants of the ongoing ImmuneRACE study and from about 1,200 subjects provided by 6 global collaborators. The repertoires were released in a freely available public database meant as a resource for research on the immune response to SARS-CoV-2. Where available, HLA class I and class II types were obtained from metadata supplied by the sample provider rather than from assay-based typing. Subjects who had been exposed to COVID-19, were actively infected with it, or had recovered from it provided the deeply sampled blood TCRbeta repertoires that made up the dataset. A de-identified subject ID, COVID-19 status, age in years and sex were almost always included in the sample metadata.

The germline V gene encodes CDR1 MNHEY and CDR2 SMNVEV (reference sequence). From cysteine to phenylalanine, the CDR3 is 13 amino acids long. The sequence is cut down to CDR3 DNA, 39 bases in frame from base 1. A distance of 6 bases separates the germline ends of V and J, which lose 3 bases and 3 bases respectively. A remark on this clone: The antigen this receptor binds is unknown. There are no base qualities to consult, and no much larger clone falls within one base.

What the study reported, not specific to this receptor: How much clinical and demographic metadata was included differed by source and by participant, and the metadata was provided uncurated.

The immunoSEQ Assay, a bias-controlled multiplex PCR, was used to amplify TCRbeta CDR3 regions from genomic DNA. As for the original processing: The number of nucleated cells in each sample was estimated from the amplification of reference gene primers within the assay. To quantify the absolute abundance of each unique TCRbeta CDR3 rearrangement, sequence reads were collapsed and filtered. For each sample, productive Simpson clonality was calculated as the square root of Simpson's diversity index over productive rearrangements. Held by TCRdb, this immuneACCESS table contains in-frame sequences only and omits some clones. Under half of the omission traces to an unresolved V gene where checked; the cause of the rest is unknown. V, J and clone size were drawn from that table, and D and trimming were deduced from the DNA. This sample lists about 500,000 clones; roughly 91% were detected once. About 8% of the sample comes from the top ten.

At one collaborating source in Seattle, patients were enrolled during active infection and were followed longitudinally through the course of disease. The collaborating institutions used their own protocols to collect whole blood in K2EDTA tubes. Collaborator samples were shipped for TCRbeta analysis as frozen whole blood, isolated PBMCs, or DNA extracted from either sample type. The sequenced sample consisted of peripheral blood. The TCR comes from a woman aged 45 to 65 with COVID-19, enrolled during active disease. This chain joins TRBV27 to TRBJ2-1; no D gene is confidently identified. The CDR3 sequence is CASSLGNYNEQFF. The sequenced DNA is TGTGCCAGCAGTTTGGGCAACTACAATGAGCAGTTCTTC.